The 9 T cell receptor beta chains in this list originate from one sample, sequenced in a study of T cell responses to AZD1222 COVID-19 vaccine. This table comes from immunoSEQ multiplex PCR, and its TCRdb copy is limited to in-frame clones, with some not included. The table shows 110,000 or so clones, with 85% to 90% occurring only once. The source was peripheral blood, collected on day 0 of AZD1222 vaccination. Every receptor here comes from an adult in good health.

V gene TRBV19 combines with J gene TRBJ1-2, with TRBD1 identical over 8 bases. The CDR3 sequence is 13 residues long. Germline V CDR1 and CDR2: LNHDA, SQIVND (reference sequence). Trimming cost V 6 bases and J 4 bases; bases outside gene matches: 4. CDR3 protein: CASRVDRAYGYTF. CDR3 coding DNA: TGTGCCAGTAGGGTGGACAGGGCCTATGGCTACACCTTC.

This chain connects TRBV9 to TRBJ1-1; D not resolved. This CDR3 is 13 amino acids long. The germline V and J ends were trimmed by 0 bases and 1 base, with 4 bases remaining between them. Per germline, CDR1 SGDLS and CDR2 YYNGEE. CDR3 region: CASSVGSNTEAFF. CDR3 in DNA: TGTGCCAGCAGCGTAGGATCGAACACTGAAGCTTTCTTT. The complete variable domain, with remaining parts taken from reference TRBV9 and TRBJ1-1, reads DSGVTQTPKHLITATGQRVTLRCSPRSGDLSVYWYQQSLDQGLQFLIQYYNGEERAKGNILERFSAQQFPDLHSELNLSSLELGDSALYFCASSVGSNTEAFFGQGTRLTVV.

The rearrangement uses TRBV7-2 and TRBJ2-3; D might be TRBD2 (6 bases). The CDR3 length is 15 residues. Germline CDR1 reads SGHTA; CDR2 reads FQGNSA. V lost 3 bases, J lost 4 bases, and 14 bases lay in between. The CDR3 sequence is CASSLSRGISDTQYF. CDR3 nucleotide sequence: TGTGCCAGCAGCTTGTCTCGCGGGATTTCAGATACGCAGTATTTT.

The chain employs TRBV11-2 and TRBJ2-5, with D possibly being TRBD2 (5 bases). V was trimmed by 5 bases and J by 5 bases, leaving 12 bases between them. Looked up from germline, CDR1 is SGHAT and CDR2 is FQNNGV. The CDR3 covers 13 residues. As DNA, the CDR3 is TGTGCCAGCAGCGGCGGGCAGTTCGAGACCCAGTACTTC. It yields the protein CASSGGQFETQYF.

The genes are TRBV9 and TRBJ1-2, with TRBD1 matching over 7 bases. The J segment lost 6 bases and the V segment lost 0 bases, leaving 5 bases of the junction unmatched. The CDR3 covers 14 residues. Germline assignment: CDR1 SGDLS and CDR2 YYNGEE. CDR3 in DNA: TGTGCCAGCAGCGTAGGTAGGGGGCTCAATGGCTACACCTTC. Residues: CASSVGRGLNGYTF.

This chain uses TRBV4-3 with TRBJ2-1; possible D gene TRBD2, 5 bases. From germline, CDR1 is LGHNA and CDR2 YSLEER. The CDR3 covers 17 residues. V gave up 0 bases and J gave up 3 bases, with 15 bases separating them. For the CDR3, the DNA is TGCGCCAGCAGCCAAGATAGGGCGGGTATATACTACAATGAGCAGTTCTTC. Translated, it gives CASSQDRAGIYYNEQFF.

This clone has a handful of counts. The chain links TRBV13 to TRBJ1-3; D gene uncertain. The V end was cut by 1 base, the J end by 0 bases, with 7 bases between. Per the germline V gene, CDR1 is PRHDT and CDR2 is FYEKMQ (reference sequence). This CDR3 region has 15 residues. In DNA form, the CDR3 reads TGTGCCAGCAGCTTAGCCGTTGCCTCTGGAAACACCATATATTTT. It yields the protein CASSLAVASGNTIYF.

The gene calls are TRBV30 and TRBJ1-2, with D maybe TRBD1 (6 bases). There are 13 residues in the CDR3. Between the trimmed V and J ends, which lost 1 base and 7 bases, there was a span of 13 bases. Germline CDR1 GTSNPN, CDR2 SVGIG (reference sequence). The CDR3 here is CAWSGTAVAGYTF. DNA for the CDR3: TGTGCCTGGAGTGGGACAGCTGTGGCTGGCTACACCTTC.

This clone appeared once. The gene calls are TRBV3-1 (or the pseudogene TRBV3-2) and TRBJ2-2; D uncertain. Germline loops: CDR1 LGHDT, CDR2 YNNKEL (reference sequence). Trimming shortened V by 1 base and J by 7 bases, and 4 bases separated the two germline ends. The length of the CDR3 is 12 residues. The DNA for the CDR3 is TGTGCCAGCAGCCAAGGGTTCGGGGAGCTGTTTTTT. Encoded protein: CASSQGFGELFF.